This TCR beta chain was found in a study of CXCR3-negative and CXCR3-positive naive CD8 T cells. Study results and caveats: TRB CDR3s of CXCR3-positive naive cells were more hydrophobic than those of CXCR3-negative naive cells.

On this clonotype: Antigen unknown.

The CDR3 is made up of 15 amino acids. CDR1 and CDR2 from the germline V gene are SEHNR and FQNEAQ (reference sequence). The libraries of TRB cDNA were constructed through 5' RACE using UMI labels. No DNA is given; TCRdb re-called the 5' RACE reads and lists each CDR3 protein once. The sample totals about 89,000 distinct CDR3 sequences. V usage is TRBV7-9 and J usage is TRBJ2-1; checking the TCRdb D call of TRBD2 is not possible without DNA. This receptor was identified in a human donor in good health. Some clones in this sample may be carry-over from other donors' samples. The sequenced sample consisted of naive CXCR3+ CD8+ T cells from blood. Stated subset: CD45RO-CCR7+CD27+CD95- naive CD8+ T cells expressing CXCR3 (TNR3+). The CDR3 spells CASSPLGLAIVEQFF.